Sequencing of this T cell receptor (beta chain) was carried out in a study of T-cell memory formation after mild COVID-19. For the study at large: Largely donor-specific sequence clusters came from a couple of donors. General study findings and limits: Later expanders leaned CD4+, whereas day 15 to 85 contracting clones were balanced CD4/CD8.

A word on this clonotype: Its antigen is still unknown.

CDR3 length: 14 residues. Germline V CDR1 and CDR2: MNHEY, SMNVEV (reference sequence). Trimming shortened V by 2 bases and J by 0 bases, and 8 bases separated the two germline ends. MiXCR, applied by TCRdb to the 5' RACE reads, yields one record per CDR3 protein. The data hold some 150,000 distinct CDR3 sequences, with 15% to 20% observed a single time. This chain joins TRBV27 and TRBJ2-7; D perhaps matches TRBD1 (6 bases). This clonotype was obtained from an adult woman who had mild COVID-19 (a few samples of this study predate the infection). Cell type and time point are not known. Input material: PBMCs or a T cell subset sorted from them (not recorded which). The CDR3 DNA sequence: TGTGCCAGCAGTTTAGGGACAAACTCCTACGAGCAGTACTTC. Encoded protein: CASSLGTNSYEQYF.